This record covers a single T cell receptor (beta chain). The antigen is not known. The sample is drawn from a study of vaccination effects on CD4 cells after COVID-19. CD4+ T cells specific for antigen were expanded with viral peptide pools by the ViraFEST assay before sequencing. With roughly nine days of culture completed, CD4+ T cells were isolated. BNT162b2 vaccine or mRNA-1273 vaccine was given to participants in two doses. Previously uninfected by SARS-CoV-2, the vaccine recipients also showed negative nucleocapsid antibodies. The CDR3 is 14 residues long. Germline-derived CDR1 and CDR2 are SGHTA and FQGTGA. Deletions cut 0 bases from V and 8 bases from J, with 11 bases between. Findings and caveats of the study: Healthy vaccinees had only 1 of 255 vaccine-induced clones cross-react with common cold coronaviruses.

TCRdb's copy holds only in-frame clones and misses some; the assay was immunoSEQ multiplex PCR. The sample consists of roughly 59,000 clones, around 80% of them appearing once. The J gene is TRBJ2-1, the V gene TRBV7-3; D is unresolved. The sequence was obtained from a human donor who received a COVID-19 vaccine. Material: CD4+ T cells from PBMCs cultured with HCoV-OC43 spike peptides, obtained after COVID-19 vaccination. Stated subset: HCoV-OC43 spike overlapping peptide pool stimulation. The CDR3 DNA is TGTGCCAGCAGCTTAACCATGTCACGGGATGAGCAGTTCTTC. Translation gives CASSLTMSRDEQFF.